Below are 10 T cell receptor beta chains sequenced from a single sample in a study of T cells after yellow fever vaccination. TCRdb redid the calling of the 5' RACE reads with MiXCR, one entry per CDR3 protein. The sample has roughly 62,000 distinct CDR3 sequences, more than 5.5% seen once; the top ten hold 40% to 45%. Sample: CD8+ T cells sorted from PBMCs, taken on the day of the first yellow fever vaccination. These receptors came from a man younger than 35 who received the YFV17D yellow fever vaccine.

The sample holds many counts of this clonotype. This sequence joins TRBV7-8 and TRBJ2-3, with 9 nucleotides matching TRBD2. CDR3 length: 16 amino acids. J was trimmed by 10 bases and V by 1 base; bases with no gene match: 12. Looked up from germline, CDR1 is SGHVS and CDR2 is FQNEAQ. CDR3 amino acids: CASSLVGGGVSRAQYF. The CDR3 nucleotides are TGTGCCAGCAGCTTAGTTGGCGGGGGGGTCTCCCGGGCGCAGTATTTT.

The chain has TRBV5-4 and TRBJ2-3; TRBD2 matches at 9 bases. Trimming removed 2 bases from V and 7 bases from J; junction bases left unmatched: 5. CDR1 SGHNT and CDR2 YYREEE come from the germline V gene (reference sequence). The CDR3 totals 14 residues. CDR3 in DNA: TGTGCCAGCAGCTTCGCGGGGGGGCCAAATACGCAGTATTTT. This encodes CASSFAGGPNTQYF.

This clonotype was seen more than once but under ten times. This chain connects TRBV7-2 to TRBJ1-2; D uncertain. Trimming took 1 base from V and 9 from J, leaving 15 bases between them. Germline values: CDR1 SGHTA, CDR2 FQGNSA. This CDR3 comprises 14 residues. In DNA form, the CDR3 reads TGTGCCAGCAGCTTAGGCGGCCAGACGCGGAGCTACACCTTC. It encodes CASSLGGQTRSYTF. The full variable domain, in which reference TRBV7-2 and TRBJ1-2 provide the parts outside the CDR3, is GAGVSQSPSNKVTEKGKDVELRCDPISGHTALYWYRQSLGQGLEFLIYFQGNSAPDKSGLPSDRFSAERTGGSVSTLTIQRTQQEDSAVYLCASSLGGQTRSYTFGSGTRLTVV.

This chain links TRBV5-6 with TRBJ2-7; TRBD2 might be the D (6 bases). Germline V gene data show CDR1 as SGHDT and CDR2 as YYEEEE. V was pared by 4 bases and J by 4 bases, with 9 bases between. The CDR3 is made up of 12 amino acids. This CDR3 reads CASSLGTYEQYF. The CDR3 DNA follows: TGTGCCAGCAGCCTCGGGACTTACGAGCAGTACTTC.

Many counts were recorded for this clonotype. The chain carries TRBV13 and TRBJ2-5; possible D gene TRBD1, 5 bases. This CDR3 is built from 17 residues. V dropped 2 bases and J dropped 0 bases, with 16 bases sitting between them. Germline values: CDR1 PRHDT, CDR2 FYEKMQ (reference sequence). The CDR3 spells CASSLMGIRANQETQYF. The DNA for the CDR3 is TGTGCCAGCAGCTTAATGGGGATCAGGGCCAACCAAGAGACCCAGTACTTC.

This clonotype was seen a few times. The V and J genes are TRBV29-1 and TRBJ1-2; maybe TRBD1 (5 bases). CDR3 size: 13 residues. In germline, CDR1 is SQVTM, CDR2 ANQGSEA. V was clipped by 7 bases and J by 1 base, with 13 bases between them. The CDR3 DNA reads as TGCAGCGCCGACCCGGGGGATAACTATGGCTACACCTTC. The encoded protein is CSADPGDNYGYTF. Based on the CDR3 plus reference TRBV29-1 and TRBJ1-2, the full variable domain is SAVISQKPSRDICQRGTSLTIQCQVDSQVTMMFWYRQQPGQSLTLIATANQGSEATYESGFVIDKFPISRPNLTFSTLTVSNMSPEDSSIYLCSADPGDNYGYTFGSGTRLTVV.

This rearrangement joins TRBV6-1 to TRBJ2-4; perhaps TRBD2 as D (6 bases). V was pared by 5 bases and J by 0 bases, with 14 bases between. CDR1 is MNHNS and CDR2 is SASEGT in the germline V gene. The CDR3 runs to 16 residues. The CDR3 spells CASSPGTFLAKNIQYF. The CDR3 region has the DNA TGTGCCAGCAGTCCCGGGACTTTTTTAGCCAAAAACATTCAGTACTTC.

Only a few counts were recorded for this clonotype. The chain combines TRBV28 with TRBJ2-5, with TRBD2 identical over 12 bases. CDR1 is MDHEN, CDR2 SYDVKM, per germline. The ends lost 4 bases at V and 1 base at J; junction bases unmatched: 13. The CDR3 has 19 residues. The CDR3 sequence is CASSSPPASGGAAQETQYF. The DNA of the CDR3 is TGTGCCAGCAGTTCGCCCCCTGCTAGCGGGGGGGCTGCCCAAGAGACCCAGTACTTC.

This clonotype was counted ten times or more. The CDR3 loop is CASGYRQGSTGELFF. Written as DNA, the CDR3 is TGTGCTAGTGGTTACCGGCAGGGAAGCACCGGGGAGCTGTTTTTT. The chain uses TRBV12-5 and TRBJ2-2; perhaps TRBD1 as D (5 bases). In germline, CDR1 is LGHNT, CDR2 FRNRAP. Trimming removed 4 bases from V and 4 bases from J, with 13 bases in between. This CDR3 is built from 15 residues.

This clonotype came up a few times. CDR3 bases: TGTGCCAGCACCGCGGGACAGGGAGGCAATGAGCAGTTCTTC. It translates to CASTAGQGGNEQFF. This chain connects TRBV7-8 to TRBJ2-1, with 9 bases that match TRBD1. The CDR3 runs to 14 residues. With 7 bases clipped from V and 6 bases from J, the junction kept 7 bases outside the gene matches. In germline, CDR1 is SGHVS, CDR2 FQNEAQ.